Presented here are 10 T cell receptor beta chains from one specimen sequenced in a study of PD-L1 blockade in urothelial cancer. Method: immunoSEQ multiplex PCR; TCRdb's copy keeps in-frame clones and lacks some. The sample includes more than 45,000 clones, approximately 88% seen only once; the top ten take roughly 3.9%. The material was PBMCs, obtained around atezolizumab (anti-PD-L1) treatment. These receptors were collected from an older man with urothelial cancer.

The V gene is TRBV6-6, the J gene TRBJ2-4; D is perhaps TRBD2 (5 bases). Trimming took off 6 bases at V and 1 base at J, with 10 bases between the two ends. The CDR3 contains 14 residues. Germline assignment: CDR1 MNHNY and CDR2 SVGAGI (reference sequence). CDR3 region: CASSIRGAKNIQYF. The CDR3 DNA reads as TGTGCCAGCAGCATACGAGGGGCCAAAAACATTCAGTACTTC.

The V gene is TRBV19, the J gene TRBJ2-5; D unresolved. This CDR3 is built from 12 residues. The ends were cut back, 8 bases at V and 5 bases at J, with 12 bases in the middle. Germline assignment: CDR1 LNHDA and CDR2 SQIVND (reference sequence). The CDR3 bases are TGTGCCAGTTCCGGTATCGGGGAGACCCAGTACTTC. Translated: CASSGIGETQYF.

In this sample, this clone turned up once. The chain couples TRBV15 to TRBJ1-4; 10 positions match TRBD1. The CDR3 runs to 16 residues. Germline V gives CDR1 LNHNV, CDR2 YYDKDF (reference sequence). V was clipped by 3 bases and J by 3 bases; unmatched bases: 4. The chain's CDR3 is CATSSGTGAANEKLFF. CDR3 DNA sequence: TGTGCCACCAGCAGCGGGACAGGGGCCGCTAATGAAAAACTGTTTTTT.

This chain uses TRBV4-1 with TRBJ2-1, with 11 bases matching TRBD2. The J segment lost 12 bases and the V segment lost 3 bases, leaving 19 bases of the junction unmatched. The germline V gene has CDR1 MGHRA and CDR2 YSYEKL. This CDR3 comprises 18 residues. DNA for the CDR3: TGCGCCAGCAGCCAGTCCTCGAGGGGTAGCGGGAGGGCCCTGTGGCAGTTCTTC. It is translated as CASSQSSRGSGRALWQFF.

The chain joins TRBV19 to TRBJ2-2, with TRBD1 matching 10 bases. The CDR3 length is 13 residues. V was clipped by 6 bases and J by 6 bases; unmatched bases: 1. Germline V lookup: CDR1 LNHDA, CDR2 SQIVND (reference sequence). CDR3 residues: CASSDRGPGELFF. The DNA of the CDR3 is TGTGCCAGTAGCGACAGGGGGCCCGGGGAGCTGTTTTTT.

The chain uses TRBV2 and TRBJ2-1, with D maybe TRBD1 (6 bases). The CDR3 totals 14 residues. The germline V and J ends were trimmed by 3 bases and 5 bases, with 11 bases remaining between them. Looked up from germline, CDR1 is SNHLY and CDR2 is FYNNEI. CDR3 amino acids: CASSDVQGDNEQFF. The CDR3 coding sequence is TGTGCCAGCAGTGACGTACAGGGCGACAATGAGCAGTTCTTC.

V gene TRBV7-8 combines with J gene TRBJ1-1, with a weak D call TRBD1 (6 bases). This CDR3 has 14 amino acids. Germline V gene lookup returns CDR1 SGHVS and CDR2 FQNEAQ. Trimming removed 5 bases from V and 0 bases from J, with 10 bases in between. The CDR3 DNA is TGTGCCAGCAGCGGACAGAATTTGAACACTGAAGCTTTCTTT. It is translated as CASSGQNLNTEAFF.

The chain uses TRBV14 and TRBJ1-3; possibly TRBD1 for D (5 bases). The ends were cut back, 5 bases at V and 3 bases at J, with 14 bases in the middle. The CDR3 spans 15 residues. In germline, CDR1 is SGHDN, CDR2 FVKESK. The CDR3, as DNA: TGTGCCAGCAGCGCTCAGTACCAGGGTGGAAACACCATATATTTT. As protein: CASSAQYQGGNTIYF.

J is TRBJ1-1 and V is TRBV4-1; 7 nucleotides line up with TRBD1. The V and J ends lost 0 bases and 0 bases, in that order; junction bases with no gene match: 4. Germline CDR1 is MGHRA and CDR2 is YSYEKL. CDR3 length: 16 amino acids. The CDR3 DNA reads TGCGCCAGCAGCCAAGATACAGGGGCCATGAACACTGAAGCTTTCTTT. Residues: CASSQDTGAMNTEAFF.

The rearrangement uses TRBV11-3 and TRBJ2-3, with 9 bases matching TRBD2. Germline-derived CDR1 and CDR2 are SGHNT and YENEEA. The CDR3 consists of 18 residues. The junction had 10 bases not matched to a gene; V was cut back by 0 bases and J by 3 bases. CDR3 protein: CASSLEGAAGGSTDTQYF. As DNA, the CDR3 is TGTGCCAGCAGCTTAGAAGGGGCAGCGGGAGGATCTACAGATACGCAGTATTTT.